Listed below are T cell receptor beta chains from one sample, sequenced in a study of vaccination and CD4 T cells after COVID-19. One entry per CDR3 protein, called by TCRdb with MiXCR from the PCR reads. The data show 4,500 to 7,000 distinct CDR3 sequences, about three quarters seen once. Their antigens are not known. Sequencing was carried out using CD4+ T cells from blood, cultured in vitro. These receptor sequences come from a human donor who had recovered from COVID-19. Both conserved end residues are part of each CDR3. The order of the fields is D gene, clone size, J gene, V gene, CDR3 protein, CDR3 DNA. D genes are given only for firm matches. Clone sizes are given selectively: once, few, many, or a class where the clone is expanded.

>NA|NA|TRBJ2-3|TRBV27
CASSPVEAGTDTQYF
TGTGCCAGCAGTCCGGTGGAAGCAGGCACAGATACGCAGTATTTT
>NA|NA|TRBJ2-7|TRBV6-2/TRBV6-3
CASKVQERGSYEQYF
TGTGCCAGCAAAGTACAGGAGAGGGGCTCCTACGAGCAGTACTTC
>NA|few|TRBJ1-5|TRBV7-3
CASSLLGGRLSPQHF
TGTGCCAGCAGCTTATTGGGGGGGCGCTTGTCGCCCCAGCATTTT
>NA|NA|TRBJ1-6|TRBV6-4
CASRGSSYNSPLHF
TGTGCCAGCAGGGGTAGCTCCTATAATTCACCCCTCCACTTT
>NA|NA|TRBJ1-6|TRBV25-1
CASSAKRPGQSNSPLHF
TGTGCCAGCAGTGCCAAACGACCGGGACAAAGTAATTCACCCCTCCACTTT
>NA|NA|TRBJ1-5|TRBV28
CASSPPWVTGGHNQPQHF
TGTGCCAGCAGTCCGCCGTGGGTGACTGGGGGACACAATCAGCCCCAGCATTTT
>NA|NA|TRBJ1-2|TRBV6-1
CASREDEDGYTF
TGTGCCAGCAGAGAAGATGAGGATGGCTACACCTTC
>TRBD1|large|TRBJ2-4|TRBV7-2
CASSYRGQNIQYF
TGTGCCAGCAGCTACAGGGGCCAAAACATTCAGTACTTC
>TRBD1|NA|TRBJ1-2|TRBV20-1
CSAKGTDINYGYTF
TGCAGTGCTAAAGGGACAGATATTAACTATGGCTACACCTTC
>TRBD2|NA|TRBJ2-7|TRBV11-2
CASSSRGTSGSDGAYEQYF
TGTGCCAGCAGCTCGAGGGGGACTAGCGGGAGCGATGGGGCCTACGAGCAGTACTTC
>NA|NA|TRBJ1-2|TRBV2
CASRLGTGGDGYTF
TGTGCCAGCAGGCTCGGGACGGGGGGCGATGGCTACACCTTC
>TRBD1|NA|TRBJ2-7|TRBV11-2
CASSRQGATYEQYF
TGTGCCAGCAGCCGACAGGGGGCAACCTACGAGCAGTACTTC
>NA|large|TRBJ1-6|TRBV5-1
CASSLIATENSPLHF
TGCGCCAGCAGCTTGATCGCAACAGAGAATTCACCCCTCCACTTT
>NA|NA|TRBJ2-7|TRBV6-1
CASFPGHSSYEQYF
TGTGCCAGCTTCCCGGGACATAGCTCCTACGAGCAGTACTTC
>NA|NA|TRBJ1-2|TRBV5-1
CASSLDSNYGYTF
TGCGCCAGCAGCTTGGACAGTAACTATGGCTACACCTTC
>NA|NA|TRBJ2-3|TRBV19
CASSILGYTDTQYF
TGTGCCAGTAGTATACTAGGTTACACAGATACGCAGTATTTT
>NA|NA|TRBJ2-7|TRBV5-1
CASSRSGSNYEQYF
TGCGCCAGCAGCCGATCGGGGTCGAACTACGAGCAGTACTTC
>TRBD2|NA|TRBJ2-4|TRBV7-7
CASSPGLAGPGAKNIQYF
TGTGCTAGCAGTCCGGGACTAGCGGGACCCGGGGCCAAAAACATTCAGTACTTC
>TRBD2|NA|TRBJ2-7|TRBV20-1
CSAREGGVSYEQYF
TGCAGTGCTAGAGAGGGAGGGGTCTCCTACGAGCAGTACTTC
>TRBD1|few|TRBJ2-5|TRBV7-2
CASSFRGREETQYF
TGTGCCAGCAGCTTCAGGGGGCGCGAAGAGACCCAGTACTTC
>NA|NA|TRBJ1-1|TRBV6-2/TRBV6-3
CASSPPPVGFTEAFF
TGTGCCAGCAGCCCCCCCCCGGTGGGGTTCACTGAAGCTTTCTTT
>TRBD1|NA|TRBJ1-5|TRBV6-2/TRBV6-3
CASSYSNLGGAEGQPQHF
TGTGCCAGCAGTTACTCTAATTTAGGGGGCGCAGAAGGTCAGCCCCAGCATTTT
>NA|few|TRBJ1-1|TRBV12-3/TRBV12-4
CASSRTREAFF
TGTGCCAGCAGTCGGACGAGGGAAGCTTTCTTT
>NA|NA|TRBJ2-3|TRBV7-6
CASSLGRARTDTQYF
TGTGCCAGCAGCTTAGGGCGGGCTCGCACAGATACGCAGTATTTT
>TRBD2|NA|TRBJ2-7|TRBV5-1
CASTLVTGLAGREQYF
TGCGCCAGCACTTTGGTAACGGGACTAGCGGGTAGGGAGCAGTACTTC
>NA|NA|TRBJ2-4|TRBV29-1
CSVVGGAKDIQYF
TGCAGCGTTGTCGGAGGGGCGAAAGACATTCAGTACTTC
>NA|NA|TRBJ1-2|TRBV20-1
CSASAGVSFNYGYTF
TGCAGTGCTAGCGCAGGGGTTTCATTTAACTATGGCTACACCTTC
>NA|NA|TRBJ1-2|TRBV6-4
CASSANWDGSGYTF
TGTGCCAGCAGCGCGAACTGGGACGGTTCAGGCTACACCTTC
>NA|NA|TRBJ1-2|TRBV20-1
CSAPALGDPIGYTF
TGCAGTGCGCCCGCTTTGGGAGACCCTATAGGCTACACCTTC
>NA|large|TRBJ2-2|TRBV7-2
CASSLRIGELFF
TGTGCCAGCAGCTTACGGATCGGGGAGCTGTTTTTT
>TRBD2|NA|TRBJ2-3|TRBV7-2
CASSLGPSGSGTDTQYF
TGTGCCAGCAGCTTAGGGCCTAGCGGGAGTGGAACAGATACGCAGTATTTT
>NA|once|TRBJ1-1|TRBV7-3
CASGRLLNTEAFF
TGTGCCAGCGGCCGACTGTTGAACACTGAAGCTTTCTTT
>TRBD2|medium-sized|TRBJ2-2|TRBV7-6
CASSAAGARELFF
TGTGCCAGCAGCGCAGCGGGGGCACGGGAGCTGTTTTTT
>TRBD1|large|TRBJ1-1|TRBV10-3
CAISPDREGEAFF
TGTGCCATCAGCCCCGACAGGGAAGGTGAAGCTTTCTTT
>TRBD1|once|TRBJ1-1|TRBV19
CASLLGSGQGTEAFF
TGTGCCAGTTTGCTGGGGTCTGGACAGGGAACGGAAGCTTTCTTT
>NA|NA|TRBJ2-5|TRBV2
CASSGTEQETQYF
TGTGCCAGCAGTGGGACAGAACAAGAGACCCAGTACTTC
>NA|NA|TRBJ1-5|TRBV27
CASSSLMGQPQHF
TGTGCCAGCAGTTCCCTAATGGGTCAGCCCCAGCATTTT
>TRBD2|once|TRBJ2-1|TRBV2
CASSETASGRRYNEQFF
TGTGCCAGCAGTGAAACCGCTAGCGGGAGACGCTACAATGAGCAGTTCTTC
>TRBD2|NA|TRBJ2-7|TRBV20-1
CSAFYTGLAGYEQYF
TGCAGTGCTTTCTATACGGGACTAGCGGGCTACGAGCAGTACTTC
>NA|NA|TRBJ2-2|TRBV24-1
CATSVSANTGELFF
TGTGCCACCAGTGTGTCTGCGAACACCGGGGAGCTGTTTTTT
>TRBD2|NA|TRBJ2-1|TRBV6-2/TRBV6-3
CASNLAGFLYNEQFF
TGTGCCAGCAACTTAGCGGGATTTCTCTACAATGAGCAGTTCTTC
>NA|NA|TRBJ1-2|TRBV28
CASRSPVSVGSYGYTF
TGTGCCAGCAGATCTCCAGTCAGTGTGGGTTCCTATGGCTACACCTTC
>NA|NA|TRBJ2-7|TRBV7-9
CASSPGHPGEQYF
TGTGCCAGCAGTCCGGGACACCCTGGGGAGCAGTACTTC
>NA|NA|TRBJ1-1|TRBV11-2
CASSLSHIREAFF
TGTGCCAGCAGCTTATCGCACATCCGAGAAGCTTTCTTT
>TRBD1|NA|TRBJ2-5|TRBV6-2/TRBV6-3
CASSPGTVQETQYF
TGTGCCAGCAGTCCCGGGACAGTCCAAGAGACCCAGTACTTC